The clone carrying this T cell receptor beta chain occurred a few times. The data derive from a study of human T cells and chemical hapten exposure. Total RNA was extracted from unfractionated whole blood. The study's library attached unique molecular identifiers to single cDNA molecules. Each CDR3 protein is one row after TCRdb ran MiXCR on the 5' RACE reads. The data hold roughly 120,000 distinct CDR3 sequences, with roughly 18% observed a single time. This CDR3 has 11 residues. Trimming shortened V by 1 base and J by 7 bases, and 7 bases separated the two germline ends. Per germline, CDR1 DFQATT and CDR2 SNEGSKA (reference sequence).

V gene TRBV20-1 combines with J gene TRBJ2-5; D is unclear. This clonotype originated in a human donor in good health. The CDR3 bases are TGCAGTGCTAGAGTTCTCGGGACCCAGTACTTC. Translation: CSARVLGTQYF.